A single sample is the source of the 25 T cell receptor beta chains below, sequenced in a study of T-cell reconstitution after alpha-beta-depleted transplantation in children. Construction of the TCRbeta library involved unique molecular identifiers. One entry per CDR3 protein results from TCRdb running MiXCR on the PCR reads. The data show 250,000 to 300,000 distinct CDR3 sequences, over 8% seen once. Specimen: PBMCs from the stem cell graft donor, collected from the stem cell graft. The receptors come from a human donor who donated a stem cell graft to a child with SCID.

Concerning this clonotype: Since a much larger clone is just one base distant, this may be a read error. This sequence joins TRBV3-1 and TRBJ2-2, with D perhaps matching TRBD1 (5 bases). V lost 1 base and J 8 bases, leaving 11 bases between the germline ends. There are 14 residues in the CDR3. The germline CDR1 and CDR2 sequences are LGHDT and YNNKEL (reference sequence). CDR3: CASSQVQAVGELFF. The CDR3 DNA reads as TGTGCCAGCAGCCAAGTACAGGCGGTGGGGGAGCTGTTTTTT. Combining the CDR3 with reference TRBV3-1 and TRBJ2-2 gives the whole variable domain DTAVSQTPKYLVTQMGNDKSIKCEQNLGHDTMYWYKQDSKKFLKIMFSYNNKELIINETVPNRFSPKSPDKAHLNLHINSLELGDSAVYFCASSQVQAVGELFFGEGSRLTVL.

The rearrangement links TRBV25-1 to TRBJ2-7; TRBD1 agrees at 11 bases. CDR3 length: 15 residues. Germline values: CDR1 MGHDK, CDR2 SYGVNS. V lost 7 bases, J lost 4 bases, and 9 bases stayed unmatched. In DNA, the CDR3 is TGTGCCAGCACCACCTGGGGGGACAGGGGGTACGAGCAGTACTTC. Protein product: CASTTWGDRGYEQYF.

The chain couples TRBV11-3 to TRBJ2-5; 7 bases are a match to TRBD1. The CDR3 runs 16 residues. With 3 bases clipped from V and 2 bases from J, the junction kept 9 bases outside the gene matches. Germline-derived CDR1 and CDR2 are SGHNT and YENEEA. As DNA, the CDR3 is TGTGCCAGCAGCTTCAGTTCGGGACAGTATCAAGAGACCCAGTACTTC. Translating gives CASSFSSGQYQETQYF.

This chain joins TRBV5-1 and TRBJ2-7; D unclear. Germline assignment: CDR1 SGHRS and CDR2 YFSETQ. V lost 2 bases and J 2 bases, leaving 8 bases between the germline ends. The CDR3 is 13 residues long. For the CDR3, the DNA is TGCGCCAGCAGCTTTGCTAGTACCTACGAGCAGTACTTC. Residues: CASSFASTYEQYF.

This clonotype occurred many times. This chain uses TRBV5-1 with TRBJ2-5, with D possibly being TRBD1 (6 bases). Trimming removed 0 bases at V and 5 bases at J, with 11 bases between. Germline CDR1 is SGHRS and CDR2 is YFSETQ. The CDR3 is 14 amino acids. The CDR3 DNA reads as TGCGCCAGCAGCTTGGCTGGACAGTTGGAGACCCAGTACTTC. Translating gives CASSLAGQLETQYF. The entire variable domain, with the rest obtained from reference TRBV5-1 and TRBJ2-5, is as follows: KAGVTQTPRYLIKTRGQQVTLSCSPISGHRSVSWYQQTPGQGLQFLFEYFSETQRNKGNFPGRFSGRQFSNSRSEMNVSTLELGDSALYLCASSLAGQLETQYFGPGTRLLVL.

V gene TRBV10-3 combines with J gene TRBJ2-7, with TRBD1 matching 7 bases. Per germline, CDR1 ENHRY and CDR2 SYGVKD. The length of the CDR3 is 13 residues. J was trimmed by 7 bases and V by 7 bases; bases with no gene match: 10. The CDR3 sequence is CAITRDSSGEQYF. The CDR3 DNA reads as TGTGCCATCACCAGGGACAGCTCGGGGGAGCAGTACTTC.

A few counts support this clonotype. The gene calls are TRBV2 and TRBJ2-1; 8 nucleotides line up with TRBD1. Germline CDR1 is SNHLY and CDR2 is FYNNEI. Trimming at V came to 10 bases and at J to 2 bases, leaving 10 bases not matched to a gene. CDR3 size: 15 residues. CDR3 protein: CATQMGRGPYNEQFF. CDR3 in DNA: TGTGCCACCCAGATGGGCAGGGGGCCCTACAATGAGCAGTTCTTC. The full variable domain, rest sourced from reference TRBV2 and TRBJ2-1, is EPEVTQTPSHQVTQMGQEVILRCVPISNHLYFYWYRQILGQKVEFLVSFYNNEISEKSEIFDDQFSVERPDGSNFTLKIRSTKLEDSAMYFCATQMGRGPYNEQFFGPGTRLTVL.

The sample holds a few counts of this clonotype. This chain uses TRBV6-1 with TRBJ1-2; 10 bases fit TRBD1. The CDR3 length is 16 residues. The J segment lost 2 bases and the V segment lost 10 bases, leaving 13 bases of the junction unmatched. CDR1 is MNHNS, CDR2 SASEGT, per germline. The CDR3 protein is CATGDRGLGFNYGYTF. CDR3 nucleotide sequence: TGTGCCACCGGGGACAGGGGCTTGGGCTTCAACTATGGCTACACCTTC.

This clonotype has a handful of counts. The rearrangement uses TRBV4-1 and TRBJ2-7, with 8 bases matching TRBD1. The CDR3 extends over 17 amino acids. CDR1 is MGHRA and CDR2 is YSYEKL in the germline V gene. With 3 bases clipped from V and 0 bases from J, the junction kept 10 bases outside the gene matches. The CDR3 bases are TGCGCCAGCAGCCACCTGAAAGGACAGGGAGGCTCCTACGAGCAGTACTTC. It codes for CASSHLKGQGGSYEQYF.

The CDR3 sequence is CASSVGVGVNTEAFF. The CDR3, as DNA: TGTGCCAGCAGCGTAGGTGTAGGGGTGAACACTGAAGCTTTCTTT. The chain is built from TRBV9 and TRBJ1-1; the D gene is possibly TRBD1 (5 bases). Trimming stripped 0 bases from V and 0 bases from J, with 9 bases between. Germline CDR1 reads SGDLS; CDR2 reads YYNGEE. CDR3 length: 15 residues.

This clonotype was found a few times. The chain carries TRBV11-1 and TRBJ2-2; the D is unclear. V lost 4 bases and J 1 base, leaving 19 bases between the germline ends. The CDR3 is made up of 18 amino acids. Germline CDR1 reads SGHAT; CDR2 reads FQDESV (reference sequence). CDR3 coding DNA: TGTGCCAGCAGCTCGCCCCCGACGGAGTATAGGAACACCGGGGAGCTGTTTTTT. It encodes CASSSPPTEYRNTGELFF. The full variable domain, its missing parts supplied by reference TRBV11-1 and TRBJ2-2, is EAEVAQSPRYKITEKSQAVAFWCDPISGHATLYWYRQILGQGPELLVQFQDESVVDDSQLPKDRFSAERLKGVDSTLKIQPAELGDSAMYLCASSSPPTEYRNTGELFFGEGSRLTVL.

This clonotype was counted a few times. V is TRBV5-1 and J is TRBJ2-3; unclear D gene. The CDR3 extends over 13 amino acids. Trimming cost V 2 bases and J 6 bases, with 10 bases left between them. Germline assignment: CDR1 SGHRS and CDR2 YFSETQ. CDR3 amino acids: CASSFNLVDTQYF. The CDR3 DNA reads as TGCGCCAGCAGCTTCAACTTGGTCGATACGCAGTATTTT.

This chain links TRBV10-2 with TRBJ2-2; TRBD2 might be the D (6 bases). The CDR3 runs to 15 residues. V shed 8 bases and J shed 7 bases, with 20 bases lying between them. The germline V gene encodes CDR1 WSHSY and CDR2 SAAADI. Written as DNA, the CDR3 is TGCGCCAGCCGGGGGACTTTCGACAGACACGGGGAGCTGTTTTTT. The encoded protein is CASRGTFDRHGELFF.

The CDR3 here is CASSRPQGIGEQFF. The DNA for the CDR3 is TGTGCCAGCAGTCGCCCCCAGGGGATAGGTGAGCAGTTCTTC. The chain links TRBV6-2 or TRBV6-3 to TRBJ2-1; D might be TRBD1 (6 bases). CDR3 length: 14 residues. V was cut by 5 bases and J by 9 bases, with 17 bases left in between. Germline V gives CDR1 MNHEY, CDR2 SVGEGT.

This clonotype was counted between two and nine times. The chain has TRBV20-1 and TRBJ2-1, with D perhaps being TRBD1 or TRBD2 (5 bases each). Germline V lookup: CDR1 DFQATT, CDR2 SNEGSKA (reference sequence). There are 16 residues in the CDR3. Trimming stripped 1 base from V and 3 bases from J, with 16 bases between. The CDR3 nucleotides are TGCAGTGCTAGAGTCCGAGGGCCAGGGCGCTACAATGAGCAGTTCTTC. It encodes CSARVRGPGRYNEQFF.

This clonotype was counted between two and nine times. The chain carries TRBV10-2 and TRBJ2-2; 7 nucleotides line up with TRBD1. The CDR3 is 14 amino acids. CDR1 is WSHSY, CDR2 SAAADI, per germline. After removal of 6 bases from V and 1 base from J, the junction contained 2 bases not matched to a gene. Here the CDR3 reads CASRAGGNTGELFF. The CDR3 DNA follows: TGCGCCAGCAGGGCAGGGGGGAACACCGGGGAGCTGTTTTTT.

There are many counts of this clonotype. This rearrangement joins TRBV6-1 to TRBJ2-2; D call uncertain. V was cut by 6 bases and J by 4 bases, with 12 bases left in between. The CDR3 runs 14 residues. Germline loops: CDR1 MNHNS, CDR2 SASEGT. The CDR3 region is CASRVREITGELFF. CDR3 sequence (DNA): TGTGCCAGCAGAGTAAGGGAAATCACCGGGGAGCTGTTTTTT.

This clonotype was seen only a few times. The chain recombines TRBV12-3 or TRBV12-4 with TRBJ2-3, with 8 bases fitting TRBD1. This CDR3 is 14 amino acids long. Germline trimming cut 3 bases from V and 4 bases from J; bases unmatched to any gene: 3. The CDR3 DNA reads TGTGCCAGCAGTTTCCGGACAGGGCCAGATACGCAGTATTTT. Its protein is CASSFRTGPDTQYF.

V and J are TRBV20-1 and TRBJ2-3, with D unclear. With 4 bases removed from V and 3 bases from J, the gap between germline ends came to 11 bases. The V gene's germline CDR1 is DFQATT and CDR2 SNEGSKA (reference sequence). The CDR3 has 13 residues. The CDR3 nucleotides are TGCAGTGCTATGCGGATGGAGACAGATACGCAGTATTTT. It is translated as CSAMRMETDTQYF.

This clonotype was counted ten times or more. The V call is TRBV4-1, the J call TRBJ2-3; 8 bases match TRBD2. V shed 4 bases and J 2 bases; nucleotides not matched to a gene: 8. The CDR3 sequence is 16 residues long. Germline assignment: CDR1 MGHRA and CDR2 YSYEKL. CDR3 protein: CASSRAIAGPTDTQYF. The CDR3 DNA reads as TGCGCCAGCAGCCGAGCAATAGCGGGGCCCACAGATACGCAGTATTTT.

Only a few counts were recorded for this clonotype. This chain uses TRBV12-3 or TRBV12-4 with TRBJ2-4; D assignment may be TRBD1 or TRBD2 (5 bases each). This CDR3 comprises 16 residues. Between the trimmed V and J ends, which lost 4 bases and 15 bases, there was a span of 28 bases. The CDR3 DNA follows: TGTGCCAGCAGTTCTGAGGGGCAGAGTTTTTCCTGGGATTCGTACTTC. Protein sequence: CASSSEGQSFSWDSYF.

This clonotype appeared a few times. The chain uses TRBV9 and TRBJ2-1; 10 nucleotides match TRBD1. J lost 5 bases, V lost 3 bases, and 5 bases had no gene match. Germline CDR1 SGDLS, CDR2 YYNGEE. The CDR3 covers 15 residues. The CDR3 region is CASSARTGGNNEQFF. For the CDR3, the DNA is TGTGCCAGCAGCGCCAGGACAGGGGGAAACAATGAGCAGTTCTTC.

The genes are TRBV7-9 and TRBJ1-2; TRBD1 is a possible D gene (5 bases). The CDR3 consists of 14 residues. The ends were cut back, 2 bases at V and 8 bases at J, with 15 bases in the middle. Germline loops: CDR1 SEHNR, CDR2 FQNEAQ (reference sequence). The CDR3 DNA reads TGTGCCAGCAGCTTATCAGGGAGCGATCAGGGCTACACCTTC. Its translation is CASSLSGSDQGYTF.

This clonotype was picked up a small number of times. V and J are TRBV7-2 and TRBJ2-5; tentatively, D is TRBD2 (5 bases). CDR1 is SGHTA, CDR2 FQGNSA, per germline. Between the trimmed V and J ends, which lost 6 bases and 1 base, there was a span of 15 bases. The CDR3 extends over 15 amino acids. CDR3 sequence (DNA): TGTGCCAGCAGGGCTCGAGGGCCTTTCCAAGAGACCCAGTACTTC. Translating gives CASRARGPFQETQYF.

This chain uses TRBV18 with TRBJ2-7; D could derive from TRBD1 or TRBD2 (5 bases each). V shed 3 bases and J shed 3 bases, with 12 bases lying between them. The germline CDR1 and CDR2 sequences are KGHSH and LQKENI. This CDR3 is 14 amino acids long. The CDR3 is CASSPGAQRYEQYF. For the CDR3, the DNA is TGTGCCAGCTCACCCGGGGCCCAGCGCTACGAGCAGTACTTC.